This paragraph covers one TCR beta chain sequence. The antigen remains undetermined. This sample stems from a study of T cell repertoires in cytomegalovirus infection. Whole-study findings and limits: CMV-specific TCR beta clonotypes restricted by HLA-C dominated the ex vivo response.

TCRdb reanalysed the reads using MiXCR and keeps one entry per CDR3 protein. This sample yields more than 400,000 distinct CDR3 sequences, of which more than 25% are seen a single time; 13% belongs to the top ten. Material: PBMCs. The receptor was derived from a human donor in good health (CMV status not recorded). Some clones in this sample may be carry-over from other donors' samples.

CDR3 loop: CATSDSGTVPYEQYF. The DNA for the CDR3 is TGTGCCACCAGTGACAGCGGGACAGTCCCCTACGAGCAGTACTTC. The V and J genes are TRBV24-1 and TRBJ2-7; the D gene could be TRBD1 or TRBD2 (7 bases each). The CDR3 is made up of 15 amino acids. Looked up from germline, CDR1 is KGHDR and CDR2 is SFDVKD. Deletions cut 4 bases from V and 2 bases from J, with 14 bases between.